This T cell receptor beta chain was sequenced in a study of blood T cell repertoires in COVID-19. V shed 5 bases, J shed 1 base, and the junction held 5 bases outside the gene matches. This CDR3 has 17 amino acids. CDR1 is SEHNR and CDR2 is FQNEAQ in the germline V gene (reference sequence). Those who participated ranged in age from about 18 to 89 years and resided in 20 to 30 US areas. In the original analysis: Estimates of nucleated cell counts were drawn from the amplification of reference gene primers. The repertoire was sequenced with immunoSEQ multiplex PCR; TCRdb's copy has only in-frame clones and lacks some. V, J and clone size are those of that table, while D and trimming were read from the DNA. The sample lists about 200,000 clones, roughly 89% seen once, with around 3.1% in the top ten.

The sequence was collected from a woman in her 30s who had been exposed to COVID-19. The specimen sequenced was PBMCs or T cells enriched from blood (not recorded which). The rearrangement links TRBV7-9 to TRBJ2-3; 14 nucleotides align to TRBD2. The CDR3 DNA follows: TGTGCCAGCAGCACCTCGGGACTAGCGGGGGGCACAGATACGCAGTATTTT. The encoded protein is CASSTSGLAGGTDTQYF.